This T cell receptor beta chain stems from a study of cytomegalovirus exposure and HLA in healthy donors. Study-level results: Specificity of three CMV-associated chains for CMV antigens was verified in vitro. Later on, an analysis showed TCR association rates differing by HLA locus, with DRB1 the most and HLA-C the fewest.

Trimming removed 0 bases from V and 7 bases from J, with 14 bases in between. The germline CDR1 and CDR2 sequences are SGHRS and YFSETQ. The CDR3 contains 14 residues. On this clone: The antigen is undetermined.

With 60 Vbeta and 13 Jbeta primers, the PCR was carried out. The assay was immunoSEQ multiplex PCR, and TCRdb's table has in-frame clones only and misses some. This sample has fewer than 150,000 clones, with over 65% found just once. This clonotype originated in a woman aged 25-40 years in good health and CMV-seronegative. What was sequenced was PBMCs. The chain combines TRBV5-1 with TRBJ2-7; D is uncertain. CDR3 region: CASSLALGFREQYV. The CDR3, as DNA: TGCGCCAGCAGCTTGGCCCTGGGTTTCCGGGAGCAGTACGTC.